This section outlines one TCR beta chain sequence together with its context. The target antigen is unknown. Use of 60 Vbeta and 13 Jbeta primers characterized the PCR. Profiling relied on immunoSEQ multiplex PCR, and the TCRdb table lists in-frame clones only, not all of them. There are fewer than 200,000 clones in the sample; approximately 74% occur only once, and 2.8% lies in the top ten. This entry comes from a study of cytomegalovirus exposure and HLA in healthy donors. The CDR3 runs 15 residues. V was shortened by 2 bases and J by 2 bases, with 12 bases between the two germline ends. Germline V lookup: CDR1 MGHDK, CDR2 SYGVNS. General observations from the study: Later analysis indicated greater clonal expansion among HLA-associated TCR beta chains than among equally common other chains.

The sample consisted of PBMCs. The rearrangement joins TRBV25-1 to TRBJ1-2; D gene unclear. The TCR sequence derives from a woman in her twenties or thirties in good health and CMV-seronegative. CDR3 sequence: CASSETDGGNYGYTF. In DNA, the CDR3 is TGTGCCAGCAGTGAAACAGACGGTGGGAACTATGGCTACACCTTC.